These 28 T cell receptor beta chains share one sample of origin, sequenced in a study of T-cell reconstitution after alpha-beta-depleted transplantation in children. This sample's TCRbeta library carried unique molecular identifier barcodes. One entry per CDR3 protein, called by TCRdb with MiXCR from the PCR reads. The profile shows approximately 150,000 distinct CDR3 sequences, 8% to 10% of them singletons. Sequenced material: PBMCs, mostly from graft donor cells, taken 180 days after TCRalphabeta/CD19-depleted stem cell transplant. Receptors originate from a female patient aged 2-9 years who had a stem cell transplant for congenital amegakaryocytic thrombocytopenia, so the T cells may come from the graft donor.

This clonotype was detected many times. V is TRBV12-3 or TRBV12-4 and J is TRBJ2-7; unclear D gene. V shed 7 bases and J shed 3 bases, with 10 bases lying between them. The CDR3 is 12 amino acids. CDR3 bases: TGTGCCAGCAAGGGCCAGAACTACGAGCAGTACTTC. Amino acids: CASKGQNYEQYF.

The sample holds a few counts of this clonotype. The gene calls are TRBV5-1 and TRBJ2-7; 7 bases match TRBD1. V was pared by 0 bases and J by 0 bases, with 0 bases of the junction left unmatched. This CDR3 comprises 14 residues. From germline, CDR1 is SGHRS and CDR2 YFSETQ. DNA of the CDR3: TGCGCCAGCAGCTTGGGGGACAGCTCCTACGAGCAGTACTTC. Translation: CASSLGDSSYEQYF.

In its sample, this clonotype was seen many times. This chain uses TRBV5-1 with TRBJ2-5; D is possibly TRBD2 (6 bases). Trimming shortened V by 8 bases and J by 1 base, and 12 bases separated the two germline ends. Per the germline V gene, CDR1 is SGHRS and CDR2 is YFSETQ. The CDR3 consists of 13 residues. The chain's CDR3 is CARGTGLQETQYF. The CDR3 region has the DNA TGCGCCAGGGGGACGGGACTCCAAGAGACCCAGTACTTC.

As concerns this clonotype: A clone one base away is much larger, so this may be a read error. This chain links TRBV28 with TRBJ2-2; D is ambiguous. This CDR3 has 14 residues. V was pared by 2 bases and J by 6 bases, with 10 bases between. Germline values: CDR1 MDHEN, CDR2 SYDVKM. CDR3 bases: TGTGCCAGCAGTTTAAATAAACGCGCCGGGGAGCTGTTTTTT. This codes for CASSLNKRAGELFF. The full variable domain, completed using reference TRBV28 and TRBJ2-2, is DVKVTQSSRYLVKRTGEKVFLECVQDMDHENMFWYRQDPGLGLRLIYFSYDVKMKEKGDIPEGYSVSREKKERFSLILESASTNQTSMYLCASSLNKRAGELFFGEGSRLTVL.

V usage is TRBV5-6 and J usage is TRBJ2-5; 13 bases agree with TRBD2. The germline CDR1 and CDR2 sequences are SGHDT and YYEEEE. The CDR3 runs to 16 residues. V was clipped by 4 bases and J by 5 bases; unmatched bases: 8. The CDR3 coding sequence is TGTGCCAGCAGCGAAACTAGCGGGAGGGCCGGGGAGACCCAGTACTTC. It yields the protein CASSETSGRAGETQYF.

This clonotype showed up many times. The V and J genes are TRBV2 and TRBJ2-3; a possible D gene is TRBD2 (5 bases). CDR1 and CDR2 (germline): SNHLY, FYNNEI. The V end was cut by 7 bases, the J end by 5 bases, with 13 bases between. This CDR3 comprises 13 residues. Written as DNA, the CDR3 is TGTGCCAGCACGCAGCGGTGGGGAGATACGCAGTATTTT. This encodes CASTQRWGDTQYF.

This clonotype was found many times. The J gene is TRBJ2-3, the V gene TRBV7-8, with 12 bases matching TRBD2. Germline V gene sequence: CDR1 SGHVS, CDR2 FQNEAQ. Trimming removed 4 bases from V and 4 bases from J; junction bases left unmatched: 18. The CDR3 is made up of 20 amino acids. The CDR3 bases are TGTGCCAGCAGCTCCGGCCAACTAGCGGGAGGTCTAAGTTCGTCAGATACGCAGTATTTT. This sequence encodes CASSSGQLAGGLSSSDTQYF.

The table lists this clonotype with a few counts. V and J are TRBV24-1 and TRBJ1-5, with a tentative D call TRBD1 (5 bases). The V end was cut by 5 bases, the J end by 1 base, with 17 bases between. CDR3 length: 17 residues. Germline V gene sequence: CDR1 KGHDR, CDR2 SFDVKD. Written as DNA, the CDR3 is TGTGCCACCAGTGGTTCTAGGGGCAGGTGGAGCAATCAGCCCCAGCATTTT. As protein: CATSGSRGRWSNQPQHF.

V gene TRBV5-1 combines with J gene TRBJ2-7; 9 bases map to TRBD1. Germline CDR1 SGHRS, CDR2 YFSETQ. Trimming removed 4 bases from V and 2 bases from J; junction bases left unmatched: 7. CDR3 length equals 15 residues. The CDR3, as DNA: TGCGCCAGCAGCCCCGGGACAGGGAGAACCTACGAGCAGTACTTC. This gives the protein CASSPGTGRTYEQYF.

This chain uses TRBV4-2 with TRBJ2-7; no definite D call. The CDR3 contains 15 residues. Germline V CDR1 and CDR2: LGHNA, YNFKEQ. The V gene lost 4 bases and the J gene lost 0 bases, with 13 bases spanning the gap. CDR3 bases: TGTGCCAGCAGCCCCGGGCTACGGGCCTCCTACGAGCAGTACTTC. Translation gives CASSPGLRASYEQYF.

Only a few counts were recorded for this clonotype. CDR3 sequence reads: CASSPGAGFYEQYF. The CDR3, as DNA: TGTGCCAGCAGCCCTGGAGCAGGTTTCTACGAGCAGTACTTC. The chain uses TRBV5-4 and TRBJ2-7; D gene ambiguous. The CDR3 sequence is 14 residues long. V dropped 4 bases and J dropped 3 bases, with 14 bases sitting between them. From germline, CDR1 is SGHNT and CDR2 YYREEE (reference sequence).

The chain combines TRBV7-2 with TRBJ2-7, with D perhaps TRBD1 or TRBD2 (6 bases each). Trimming took off 2 bases at V and 2 bases at J, with 13 bases between the two ends. Looked up from germline, CDR1 is SGHTA and CDR2 is FQGNSA. The CDR3 is 15 residues long. The CDR3 DNA is TGTGCCAGCAGCTTAAGAGGGGGGCCCGCCTACGAGCAGTACTTC. Protein: CASSLRGGPAYEQYF. The variable domain in full, with the rest retrieved from reference TRBV7-2 and TRBJ2-7, is GAGVSQSPSNKVTEKGKDVELRCDPISGHTALYWYRQSLGQGLEFLIYFQGNSAPDKSGLPSDRFSAERTGGSVSTLTIQRTQQEDSAVYLCASSLRGGPAYEQYFGPGTRLTVT.

This clonotype was detected many times. CDR3 DNA sequence: TGCAGTGCTAGCCCCGGGACAGGGACGAATCAGCCCCAGCATTTT. It yields the protein CSASPGTGTNQPQHF. The chain recombines TRBV20-1 with TRBJ1-5, with TRBD1 identical over 9 bases. Germline V gene sequence: CDR1 DFQATT, CDR2 SNEGSKA (reference sequence). V shed 3 bases and J 4 bases; nucleotides not matched to a gene: 7. The CDR3 spans 15 residues.

The chain carries TRBV15 and TRBJ2-1; 12 nucleotides match TRBD2. The trim removed 6 bases at V and 8 bases at J, leaving 8 bases unmatched. CDR3 length: 15 amino acids. Germline CDR1 is LNHNV and CDR2 is YYDKDF (reference sequence). This chain's CDR3 is CATSKLAGGPDEQFF. The CDR3 nucleotides are TGTGCCACCAGTAAACTAGCGGGAGGCCCCGATGAGCAGTTCTTC.

The table lists this clonotype with many counts. This CDR3 reads CASSLDAGGEGETQYF. The CDR3 DNA sequence: TGCGCCAGCAGCTTGGACGCGGGGGGCGAGGGGGAGACCCAGTACTTC. The chain is built from TRBV5-1 and TRBJ2-5, with 8 bases that match TRBD2. The CDR3 has 16 residues. Trimming took 0 bases from V and 5 from J; bases not matched to a gene: 9. From germline, CDR1 is SGHRS and CDR2 YFSETQ.

To note about this clonotype: A much more abundant neighbour one base away suggests this may be a read error. This sequence joins TRBV20-1 and TRBJ1-2; 10 bases are a match to TRBD1. The CDR3 totals 14 residues. Losses at the gene ends were 1 base for V and 6 bases for J; bases not matched to a gene: 5. Germline V gene lookup returns CDR1 DFQATT and CDR2 SNEGSKA (reference sequence). The CDR3 DNA sequence: TGCAGTGCTAGAGGGGACAGGGGTGGCCATGGCTACACCTTC. As protein: CSARGDRGGHGYTF.

This clonotype is deemed medium-sized. This sequence joins TRBV5-1 and TRBJ2-1; the D gene is possibly TRBD1 (5 bases). Trimming pared 0 bases from V and 5 bases from J, leaving 12 bases between. From germline, CDR1 is SGHRS and CDR2 YFSETQ. CDR3 length equals 15 residues. The CDR3 DNA reads as TGCGCCAGCAGCTTGGTACAGGTGCTTGACAATGAGCAGTTCTTC. Its translation: CASSLVQVLDNEQFF.

This clonotype was recorded many times. The chain couples TRBV18 to TRBJ1-2; D gene ambiguous. This CDR3 contains 12 residues. The V gene lost 3 bases and the J gene lost 6 bases, with 8 bases spanning the gap. Germline V CDR1 and CDR2: KGHSH, LQKENI. CDR3 amino acids: CASSPGGHGYTF. The CDR3 DNA sequence: TGTGCCAGCTCACCGGGAGGGCATGGCTACACCTTC. Complete variable domain (other parts from reference TRBV18 and TRBJ1-2): NAGVMQNPRHLVRRRGQEARLRCSPMKGHSHVYWYRQLPEEGLKFMVYLQKENIIDESGMPKERFSAEFPKEGPSILRIQQVVRGDSAAYFCASSPGGHGYTFGSGTRLTVV.

This clonotype came up many times. CDR3 sequence: CASSSPSLGYNEQFF. The CDR3 nucleotides are TGTGCCAGCAGTTCCCCGTCACTGGGATACAATGAGCAGTTCTTC. This chain connects TRBV28 to TRBJ2-1; D is undetermined. Per the germline V gene, CDR1 is MDHEN and CDR2 is SYDVKM. The CDR3 loop spans 15 amino acids. Trimming removed 4 bases from V and 4 bases from J, with 14 bases in between. The full variable domain, rest sourced from reference TRBV28 and TRBJ2-1, is DVKVTQSSRYLVKRTGEKVFLECVQDMDHENMFWYRQDPGLGLRLIYFSYDVKMKEKGDIPEGYSVSREKKERFSLILESASTNQTSMYLCASSSPSLGYNEQFFGPGTRLTVL.

In this sample, this clonotype turned up many times. The V call is TRBV12-3 or TRBV12-4, the J call TRBJ2-1, with D possibly being TRBD2 (5 bases). The CDR3 extends over 11 amino acids. The V end lost 6 bases, the J end lost 8 bases, and 8 bases lay between the germline ends. CDR3 nucleotides: TGTGCCAGCAGCTGGAGGTATGAGCAGTTCTTC. Amino acids: CASSWRYEQFF.

This clonotype was counted many times. The J gene is TRBJ1-1, the V gene TRBV5-6; D remains unclear. This CDR3 has 14 residues. Trimming cost V 0 bases and J 7 bases, with 13 bases left between them. Looked up from germline, CDR1 is SGHDT and CDR2 is YYEEEE. CDR3 sequence (DNA): TGTGCCAGCAGCTTGGGGCCACCCACAGTTGAAGCTTTCTTT. It yields the protein CASSLGPPTVEAFF.

In its sample, this clonotype was seen many times. The J gene is TRBJ1-2, the V gene TRBV7-6; TRBD1 matches 7 bases. Unmatched junction bases numbered 5, after V lost 2 bases and J lost 8 bases. The CDR3 covers 13 residues. Germline V gene lookup returns CDR1 SGHVS and CDR2 FNYEAQ. The CDR3 sequence is CASSLTAGGGYTF. CDR3 nucleotide sequence: TGTGCCAGCAGCTTAACGGCAGGGGGAGGCTACACCTTC.

The genes are TRBV28 and TRBJ2-7; 7 bases match TRBD1. Unmatched junction bases numbered 0, after V lost 0 bases and J lost 1 base. Germline CDR1 reads MDHEN; CDR2 reads SYDVKM. This CDR3 spans 14 amino acids. CDR3: CASSLWGQSYEQYF. The CDR3 nucleotides read TGTGCCAGCAGTTTATGGGGACAGTCCTACGAGCAGTACTTC.

This clonotype showed up many times. This chain uses TRBV29-1 with TRBJ2-7; tentatively, D is TRBD1 or TRBD2 (6 bases each). Trimming left V 8 bases short and J 2 bases short, with 16 bases between. The V gene's germline CDR1 is SQVTM and CDR2 ANQGSEA. The CDR3 contains 13 residues. The CDR3 sequence is CSTWGAPTYEQYF. CDR3 DNA sequence: TGCAGCACGTGGGGGGCTCCAACCTACGAGCAGTACTTC.

This clonotype was counted ten times or more. Written as DNA, the CDR3 is TGTGCCAGCAGCCCCGGGATCACTAATGAAAAACTGTTTTTT. It codes for CASSPGITNEKLFF. The chain carries TRBV3-1 and TRBJ1-4; D gene uncertain. Per the germline V gene, CDR1 is LGHDT and CDR2 is YNNKEL (reference sequence). Deletions cut 4 bases from V and 2 bases from J, with 8 bases between. The CDR3 spans 14 residues.

Turning to this clonotype: A much larger clone lies one base from this, so it may be a read error. The chain employs TRBV28 and TRBJ2-4, with D unresolved. CDR3 length: 13 amino acids. CDR1 is MDHEN and CDR2 is SYDVKM in the germline V gene. The CDR3 reads CATKAFAKNSQYF. CDR3 DNA: TGTGCCACCAAGGCGTTCGCCAAAAACAGTCAGTACTTC.

At least ten counts were recorded for this clonotype. This chain links TRBV10-3 with TRBJ1-1, with D possibly matching TRBD1 (6 bases). The V end was cut by 4 bases, the J end by 11 bases, with 17 bases between. The CDR3 has 13 residues. Per germline, CDR1 ENHRY and CDR2 SYGVKD. CDR3 in amino acids: CAISGTGHRRAFF. The DNA of the CDR3 is TGTGCCATCAGTGGGACGGGACACCGGCGGGCTTTCTTT.

This clonotype has ten or more counts. This chain links TRBV7-3 with TRBJ2-7; D is perhaps TRBD1 (5 bases). CDR1 SGHTA and CDR2 FQGTGA come from the germline V gene. The CDR3 is made up of 13 amino acids. V was shortened by 1 base and J by 3 bases, with 7 bases between the two germline ends. CDR3 sequence: CASSLRGDYEQYF. The CDR3 DNA is TGTGCCAGCAGCTTAAGGGGCGACTACGAGCAGTACTTC. Complete variable domain (other parts from reference TRBV7-3 and TRBJ2-7): GAGVSQTPSNKVTEKGKYVELRCDPISGHTALYWYRQSLGQGPEFLIYFQGTGAADDSGLPNDRFFAVRPEGSVSTLKIQRTERGDSAVYLCASSLRGDYEQYFGPGTRLTVT.